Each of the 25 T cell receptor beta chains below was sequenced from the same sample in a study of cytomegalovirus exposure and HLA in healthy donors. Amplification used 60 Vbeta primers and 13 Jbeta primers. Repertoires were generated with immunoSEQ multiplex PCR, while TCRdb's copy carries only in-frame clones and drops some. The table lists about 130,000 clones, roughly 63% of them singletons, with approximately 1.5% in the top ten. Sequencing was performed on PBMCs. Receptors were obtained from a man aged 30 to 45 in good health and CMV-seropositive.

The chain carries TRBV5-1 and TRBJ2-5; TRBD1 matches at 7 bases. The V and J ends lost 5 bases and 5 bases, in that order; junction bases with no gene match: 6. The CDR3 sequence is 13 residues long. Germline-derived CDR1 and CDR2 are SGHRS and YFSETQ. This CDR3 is CASRLTGWETQYF. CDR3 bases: TGCGCCAGCAGGTTGACAGGGTGGGAGACCCAGTACTTC. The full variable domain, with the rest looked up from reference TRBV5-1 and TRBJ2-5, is KAGVTQTPRYLIKTRGQQVTLSCSPISGHRSVSWYQQTPGQGLQFLFEYFSETQRNKGNFPGRFSGRQFSNSRSEMNVSTLELGDSALYLCASRLTGWETQYFGPGTRLLVL.

The CDR3 is CASSYRTSGRHTQYF. In nucleotides, the CDR3 is TGTGCCAGCAGTTACCGGACTAGCGGGAGGCATACGCAGTATTTT. The J gene is TRBJ2-3, the V gene TRBV6-6; 14 bases are a match to TRBD2. CDR3 length: 15 residues. The V segment lost 2 bases and the J segment 7 bases; nucleotides outside the gene matches: 2. CDR1 and CDR2 from the germline V gene are MNHNY and SVGAGI (reference sequence).

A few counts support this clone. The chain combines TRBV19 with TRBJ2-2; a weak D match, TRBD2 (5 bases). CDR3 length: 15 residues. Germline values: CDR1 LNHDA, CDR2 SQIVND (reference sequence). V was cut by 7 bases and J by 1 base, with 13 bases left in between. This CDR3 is CASTPWEWNTGELFF. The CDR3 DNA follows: TGTGCCAGTACCCCTTGGGAGTGGAACACCGGGGAGCTGTTTTTT.

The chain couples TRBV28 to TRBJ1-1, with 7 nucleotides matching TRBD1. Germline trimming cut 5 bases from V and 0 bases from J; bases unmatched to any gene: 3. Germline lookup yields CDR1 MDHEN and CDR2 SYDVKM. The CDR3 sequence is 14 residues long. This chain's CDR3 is CASSGDSMNTEAFF. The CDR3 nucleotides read TGTGCCAGCAGTGGGGACAGCATGAACACTGAAGCTTTCTTT. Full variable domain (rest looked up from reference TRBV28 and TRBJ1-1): DVKVTQSSRYLVKRTGEKVFLECVQDMDHENMFWYRQDPGLGLRLIYFSYDVKMKEKGDIPEGYSVSREKKERFSLILESASTNQTSMYLCASSGDSMNTEAFFGQGTRLTVV.

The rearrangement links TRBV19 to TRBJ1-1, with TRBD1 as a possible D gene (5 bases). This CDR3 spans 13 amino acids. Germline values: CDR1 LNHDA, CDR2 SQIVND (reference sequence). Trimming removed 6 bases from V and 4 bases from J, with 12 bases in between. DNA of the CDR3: TGTGCCAGTAGATTTCAGGGAGGCACTGAAGCTTTCTTT. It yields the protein CASRFQGGTEAFF.

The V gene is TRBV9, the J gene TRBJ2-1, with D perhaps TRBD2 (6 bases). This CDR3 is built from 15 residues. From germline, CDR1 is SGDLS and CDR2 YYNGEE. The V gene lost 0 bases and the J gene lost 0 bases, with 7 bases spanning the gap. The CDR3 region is CASSVAGDSYNEQFF. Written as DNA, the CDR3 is TGTGCCAGCAGCGTAGCGGGGGACTCCTACAATGAGCAGTTCTTC.

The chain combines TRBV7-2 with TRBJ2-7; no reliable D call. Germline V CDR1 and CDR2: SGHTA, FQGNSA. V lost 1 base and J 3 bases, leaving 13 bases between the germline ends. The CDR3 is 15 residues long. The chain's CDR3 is CASSLGGAVVYEQYF. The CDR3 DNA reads TGTGCCAGCAGCTTAGGAGGCGCCGTGGTCTACGAGCAGTACTTC.

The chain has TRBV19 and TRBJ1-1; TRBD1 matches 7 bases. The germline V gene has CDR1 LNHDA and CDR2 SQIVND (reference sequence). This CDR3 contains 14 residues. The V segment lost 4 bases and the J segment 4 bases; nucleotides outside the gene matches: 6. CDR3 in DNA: TGTGCCAGTAGTACAGGGGGTTTGGGCACTGAAGCTTTCTTT. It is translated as CASSTGGLGTEAFF.

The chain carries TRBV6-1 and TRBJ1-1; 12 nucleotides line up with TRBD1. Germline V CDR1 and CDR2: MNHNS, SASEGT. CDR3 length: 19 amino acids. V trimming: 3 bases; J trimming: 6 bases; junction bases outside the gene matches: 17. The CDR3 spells CASSEGTGGFFVSWAEAFF. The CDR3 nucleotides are TGTGCCAGCAGTGAGGGGACAGGGGGCTTTTTTGTGTCTTGGGCTGAAGCTTTCTTT.

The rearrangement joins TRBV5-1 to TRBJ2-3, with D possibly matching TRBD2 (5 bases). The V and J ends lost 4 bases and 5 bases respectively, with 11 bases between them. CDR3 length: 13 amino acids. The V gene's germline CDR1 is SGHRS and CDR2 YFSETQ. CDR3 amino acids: CASSRPGRDTQYF. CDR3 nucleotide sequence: TGCGCCAGCAGCCGGCCGGGGAGAGATACGCAGTATTTT. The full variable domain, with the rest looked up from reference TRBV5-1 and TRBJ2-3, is KAGVTQTPRYLIKTRGQQVTLSCSPISGHRSVSWYQQTPGQGLQFLFEYFSETQRNKGNFPGRFSGRQFSNSRSEMNVSTLELGDSALYLCASSRPGRDTQYFGPGTRLTVL.

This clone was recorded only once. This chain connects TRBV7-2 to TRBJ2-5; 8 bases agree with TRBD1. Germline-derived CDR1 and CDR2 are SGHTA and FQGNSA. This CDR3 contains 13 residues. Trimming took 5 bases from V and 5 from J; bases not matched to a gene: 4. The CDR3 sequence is CASSLRGLETQYF. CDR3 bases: TGTGCCAGCAGCCTCAGGGGGCTGGAGACCCAGTACTTC.

CDR3 sequence: CASSLAQRWAGELFF. In nucleotides, the CDR3 is TGTGCCAGCAGTTTAGCCCAGAGGTGGGCCGGGGAGCTGTTTTTT. The chain couples TRBV27 to TRBJ2-2; the D is unclear. V lost 2 bases, J lost 6 bases, and 13 bases lay in between. Germline values: CDR1 MNHEY, CDR2 SMNVEV (reference sequence). CDR3 length equals 15 residues.

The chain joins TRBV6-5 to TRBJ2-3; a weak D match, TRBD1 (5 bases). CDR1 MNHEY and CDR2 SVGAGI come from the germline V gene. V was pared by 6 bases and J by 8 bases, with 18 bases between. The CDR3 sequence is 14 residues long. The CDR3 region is CASSSTKGWGTQYF. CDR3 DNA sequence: TGTGCCAGCAGCTCTACGAAGGGGTGGGGTACGCAGTATTTT.

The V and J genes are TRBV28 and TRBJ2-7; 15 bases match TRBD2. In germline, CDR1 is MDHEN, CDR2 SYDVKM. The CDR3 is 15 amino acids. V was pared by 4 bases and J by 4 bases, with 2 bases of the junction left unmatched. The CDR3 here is CASSSGTSGRYEQYF. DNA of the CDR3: TGTGCCAGCAGTTCGGGGACTAGCGGGAGGTACGAGCAGTACTTC.

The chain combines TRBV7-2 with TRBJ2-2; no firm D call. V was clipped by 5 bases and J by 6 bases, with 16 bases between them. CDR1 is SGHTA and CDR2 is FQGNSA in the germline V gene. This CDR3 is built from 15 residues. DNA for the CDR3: TGTGCCAGCAGCATAGAAATAGTAATCCCCGGGGAGCTGTTTTTT. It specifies CASSIEIVIPGELFF. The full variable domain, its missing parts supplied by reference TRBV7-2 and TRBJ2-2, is GAGVSQSPSNKVTEKGKDVELRCDPISGHTALYWYRQSLGQGLEFLIYFQGNSAPDKSGLPSDRFSAERTGGSVSTLTIQRTQQEDSAVYLCASSIEIVIPGELFFGEGSRLTVL.

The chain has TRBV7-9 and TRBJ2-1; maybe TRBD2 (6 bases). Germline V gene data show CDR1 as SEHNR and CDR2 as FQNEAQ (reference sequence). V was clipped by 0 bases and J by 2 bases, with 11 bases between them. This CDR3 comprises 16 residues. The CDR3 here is CASSLAQGLPYNEQFF. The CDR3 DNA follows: TGTGCCAGCAGCTTAGCGCAGGGACTCCCCTACAATGAGCAGTTCTTC. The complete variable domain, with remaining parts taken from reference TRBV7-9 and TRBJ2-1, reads DTGVSQNPRHKITKRGQNVTFRCDPISEHNRLYWYRQTLGQGPEFLTYFQNEAQLEKSRLLSDRFSAERPKGSFSTLEIQRTEQGDSAMYLCASSLAQGLPYNEQFFGPGTRLTVL.

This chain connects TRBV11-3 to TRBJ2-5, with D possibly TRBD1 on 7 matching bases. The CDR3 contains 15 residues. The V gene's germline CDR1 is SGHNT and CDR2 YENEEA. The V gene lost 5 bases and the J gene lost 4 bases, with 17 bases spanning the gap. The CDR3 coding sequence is TGTGCCAGCAGCCCGGGACAGCGAGCGGGAGAGACCCAGTACTTC. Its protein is CASSPGQRAGETQYF.

The DNA for the CDR3 is TGTGCCAGCAGTTACTCTGGGACTACGCAATCCTACGAGCAGTACTTC. Translated, it gives CASSYSGTTQSYEQYF. This rearrangement joins TRBV6-5 to TRBJ2-7; 7 nucleotides agree with TRBD2. CDR1 is MNHEY and CDR2 is SVGAGI in the germline V gene. This CDR3 is built from 16 residues. V lost 0 bases, J lost 1 base, and 6 bases stayed unmatched.

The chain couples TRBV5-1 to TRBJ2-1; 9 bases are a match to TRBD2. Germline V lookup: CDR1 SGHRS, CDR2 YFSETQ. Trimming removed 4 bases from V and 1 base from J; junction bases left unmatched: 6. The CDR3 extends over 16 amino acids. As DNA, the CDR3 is TGCGCCAGCAGCACCGGGACTAGCAGTTCCTACAATGAGCAGTTCTTC. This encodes CASSTGTSSSYNEQFF.

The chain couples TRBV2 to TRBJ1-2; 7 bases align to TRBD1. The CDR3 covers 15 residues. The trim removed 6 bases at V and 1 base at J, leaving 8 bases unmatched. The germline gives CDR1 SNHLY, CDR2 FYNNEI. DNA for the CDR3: TGTGCCAGCAGCCGTCTGGGACAGTTTAACTATGGCTACACCTTC. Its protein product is CASSRLGQFNYGYTF.

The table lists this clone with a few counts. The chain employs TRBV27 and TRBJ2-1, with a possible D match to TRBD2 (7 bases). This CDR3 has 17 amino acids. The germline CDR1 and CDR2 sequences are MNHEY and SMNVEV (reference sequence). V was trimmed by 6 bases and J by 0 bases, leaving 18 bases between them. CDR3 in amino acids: CASRWGGATSSYNEQFF. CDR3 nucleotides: TGTGCCAGCAGATGGGGGGGCGCGACGAGCTCCTACAATGAGCAGTTCTTC.

The CDR3 DNA sequence: TGTGCCAGCAGCTTAGATACCGTACTCAATCAGCCCCAGCATTTT. As protein: CASSLDTVLNQPQHF. V gene TRBV7-9 combines with J gene TRBJ1-5; D unresolved. Trimming removed 1 base from V and 3 bases from J, with 10 bases in between. Germline V gives CDR1 SEHNR, CDR2 FQNEAQ (reference sequence). The CDR3 totals 15 residues.

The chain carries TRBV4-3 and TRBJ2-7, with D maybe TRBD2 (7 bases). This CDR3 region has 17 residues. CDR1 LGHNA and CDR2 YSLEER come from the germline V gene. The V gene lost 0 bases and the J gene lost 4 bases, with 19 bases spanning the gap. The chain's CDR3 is CASSQDPGGRSSYEQYF. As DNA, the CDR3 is TGCGCCAGCAGCCAAGATCCCGGGGGGCGGAGTTCATACGAGCAGTACTTC.

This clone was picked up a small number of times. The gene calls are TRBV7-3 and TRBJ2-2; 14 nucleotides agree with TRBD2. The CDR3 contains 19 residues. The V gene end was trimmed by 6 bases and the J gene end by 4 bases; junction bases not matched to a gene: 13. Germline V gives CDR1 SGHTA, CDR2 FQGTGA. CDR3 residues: CASRPPGLAGDRSTGELFF. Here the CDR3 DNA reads TGTGCCAGCAGGCCTCCGGGACTAGCGGGAGATAGGAGCACCGGGGAGCTGTTTTTT.

The CDR3: CASSSGGRNNEQFF. CDR3 sequence (DNA): TGCGCCAGCAGCTCAGGAGGGAGGAACAATGAGCAGTTCTTC. The chain couples TRBV5-1 to TRBJ2-1, with a weak D call TRBD2 (6 bases). Germline CDR1 reads SGHRS; CDR2 reads YFSETQ. This CDR3 is built from 14 residues. Between the trimmed V and J ends, which lost 3 bases and 5 bases, there was a span of 12 bases. The whole variable domain, remainder taken from reference TRBV5-1 and TRBJ2-1, is KAGVTQTPRYLIKTRGQQVTLSCSPISGHRSVSWYQQTPGQGLQFLFEYFSETQRNKGNFPGRFSGRQFSNSRSEMNVSTLELGDSALYLCASSSGGRNNEQFFGPGTRLTVL.